This TCR beta chain was sequenced during a study of blood T cell repertoires in COVID-19. Study details: T cells, B-cell-depleted T cells, or PBMCs provided the cDNA or gDNA that served as material.

The CDR3 totals 12 residues. Trimming cost V 2 bases and J 3 bases, with 4 bases left between them. Libraries were prepared by immunoSEQ multiplex PCR; TCRdb keeps only in-frame clonotypes and omits some of them. The sample records some 120,000 clones, about 85% being singletons. The material sequenced was peripheral blood. The receptor's source is a man aged 40-49 years with acute or convalescent COVID-19. The gene calls are TRBV12-3 or TRBV12-4 and TRBJ1-2, with D uncertain. Here the CDR3 DNA reads TGTGCCAGCAGTTTATCCGACTATGGCTACACCTTC. Translating it yields CASSLSDYGYTF.